This is a list of T cell receptor beta chains from one sample in a study of T cell changes during pregnancy in multiple sclerosis. The table came from immunoSEQ multiplex PCR; TCRdb's copy has only in-frame clones and leaves some out. In the table there are roughly 87,000 clones, around 93% of which are singletons. The sample consisted of peripheral blood, taken in the third trimester of pregnancy. Source of these receptors: a female donor in good health, enrolled as a control in a pregnancy study. CDR3s include the opening cysteine and the closing phenylalanine or tryptophan. The D gene is left open where the match is weak. Expanded clones get a size class; other rows say once, few or many, or leave the size out.

NA	NA	TRBV5-1	TRBJ1-1	CASSSGFATEAFF	TGCGCCAGCAGCTCAGGTTTCGCTACAGAAGCTTTCTTT
NA	NA	TRBV9	TRBJ1-1	CASSVLTAEAFF	TGTGCCAGCAGCGTACTGACAGCCGAGGCTTTCTTT
NA	NA	TRBV15	TRBJ2-7	CATSRPGLNYEQYF	TGTGCCACCAGCAGACCTGGACTCAACTACGAGCAGTACTTC
NA	NA	TRBV6-1	TRBJ1-1	CATSFYTEAFF	TGTGCCACCTCCTTCTACACTGAAGCTTTCTTT
NA	TRBD2	TRBV6-4	TRBJ2-3	CASSTSGSTDTQYF	TGTGCCAGCAGTACTAGCGGGAGCACAGATACGCAGTATTTT
NA	NA	TRBV5-4	TRBJ2-5	CASSPEVHQETQYF	TGTGCCAGCAGCCCGGAGGTGCACCAAGAGACCCAGTACTTC
NA	TRBD1	TRBV28	TRBJ2-7	CASSRMDRVRIEQYF	TGTGCCAGCAGTCGGATGGACAGGGTACGAATCGAGCAGTACTTC
few	TRBD1	TRBV5-1	TRBJ1-1	CASSLDRGNTEAFF	TGCGCCAGCAGCTTGGACAGGGGGAACACTGAAGCTTTCTTT
NA	TRBD1	TRBV28	TRBJ1-4	CASSLPGTEHGEKLFF	TGTGCCAGCAGTTTACCGGGGACAGAACACGGTGAAAAACTGTTTTTT
NA	TRBD2	TRBV9	TRBJ2-1	CASSPTSGAYNEQFF	TGTGCCAGCTCCCCGACTAGCGGGGCCTACAATGAGCAGTTCTTC
NA	TRBD2	TRBV5-5	TRBJ2-7	CASSPGLAVEQYF	TGTGCCAGCAGCCCGGGACTAGCTGTCGAGCAGTACTTC
NA	TRBD1	TRBV27	TRBJ1-3	CASSSESGQGYRPIYF	TGTGCCAGCAGTTCAGAATCGGGACAGGGGTATAGACCCATATATTTT
once	TRBD2	TRBV25-1	TRBJ2-3	CASTAGGTDTQYF	TGTGCCAGCACCGCGGGGGGGACAGATACGCAGTATTTT
NA	TRBD1	TRBV29-1	TRBJ2-1	CSVVDRVGKVGNEQFF	TGCAGCGTTGTGGACAGGGTGGGTAAGGTCGGCAATGAGCAGTTCTTC
NA	TRBD2	TRBV7-6	TRBJ2-7	CASSPHRTRQKTRPYEQYF	TGTGCCAGCAGCCCCCACAGGACTAGACAAAAGACAAGACCCTACGAGCAGTACTTC
NA	TRBD2	TRBV7-9	TRBJ2-3	CASSPGLAGSTQYF	TGTGCCAGCAGCCCGGGACTAGCGGGAAGTACGCAGTATTTT
NA	TRBD2	TRBV27	TRBJ2-1	CASTVGSSGINEQFF	TGTGCCAGCACGGTTGGGAGTAGCGGGATAAATGAGCAGTTCTTC
NA	TRBD2	TRBV2	TRBJ2-3	CASSFGLAGGADTQYF	TGTGCCAGCAGCTTCGGACTAGCGGGAGGGGCAGATACGCAGTATTTT
NA	NA	TRBV27	TRBJ2-1	CASSSFIGEQFF	TGTGCCAGCAGTTCCTTCATCGGGGAGCAGTTCTTC
NA	NA	TRBV9	TRBJ1-2	CASNHETERGYTF	TGTGCCAGCAACCATGAAACAGAACGCGGCTACACCTTC
NA	NA	TRBV10-3	TRBJ2-1	CAISASDPGVRYNEQFF	TGTGCCATCAGTGCGTCAGACCCGGGGGTCCGCTACAATGAGCAGTTCTTC
NA	NA	TRBV5-1	TRBJ2-1	CASSPSDEQFF	TGCGCCAGCAGTCCTAGTGATGAGCAGTTCTTC
NA	NA	TRBV10-3	TRBJ2-5	CAISESNQGGETQYF	TGTGCCATCAGTGAGTCGAACCAGGGGGGAGAGACCCAGTACTTC
once	NA	TRBV28	TRBJ1-4	CASSLPGGPLREKLFF	TGTGCCAGCAGTTTACCCGGGGGGCCCCTTCGTGAAAAACTGTTTTTT
NA	TRBD1	TRBV4-1	TRBJ2-7	CASSRDRGPISTYEQYF	TGCGCCAGCAGCCGGGACAGGGGCCCGATAAGTACCTACGAGCAGTACTTC
NA	TRBD2	TRBV5-1	TRBJ2-3	CASSFLAGITDTQYF	TGCGCCAGCAGCTTCCTAGCGGGGATCACAGATACGCAGTATTTT
NA	NA	TRBV27	TRBJ2-1	CASSLLGGEQFF	TGTGCCAGCAGTTTACTCGGCGGTGAGCAGTTCTTC
NA	NA	TRBV18	TRBJ1-5	CASTDSTGSNQPQHF	TGTGCCAGCACGGACTCTACCGGGAGCAATCAGCCCCAGCATTTT
once	TRBD1	TRBV5-1	TRBJ2-7	CASSLSLGTGFVALHYEQYF	TGCGCCAGCAGCTTATCGTTGGGGACAGGGTTTGTGGCTCTGCACTACGAGCAGTACTTC
NA	NA	TRBV29-1	TRBJ2-1	CSVLQATTEQFF	TGCAGCGTCCTACAGGCTACAACGGAGCAGTTCTTC
NA	TRBD2	TRBV5-1	TRBJ2-7	CASSLSRVGEGHEQYF	TGCGCCAGCAGCTTGTCCCGAGTAGGGGAGGGCCACGAGCAGTACTTC
NA	TRBD2	TRBV18	TRBJ2-1	CASSPRLAGGPHNEQFF	TGTGCCAGCTCACCAAGACTAGCGGGAGGACCCCACAATGAGCAGTTCTTC
NA	TRBD2	TRBV28	TRBJ2-5	CASSPSLLAGLQETQYF	TGTGCCAGCAGTCCCTCCTTACTAGCGGGGCTTCAAGAGACCCAGTACTTC
NA	TRBD2	TRBV6-1	TRBJ2-7	CASSASGSHEQYF	TGTGCCAGCAGTGCTAGCGGGAGCCACGAGCAGTACTTC
NA	TRBD1	TRBV19	TRBJ2-2	CASSTGRATGDTGELFF	TGTGCCAGTAGCACGGGACGGGCCACAGGGGACACCGGGGAGCTGTTTTTT
NA	TRBD1	TRBV5-1	TRBJ1-1	CASSQQGSEAFF	TGCGCCAGCAGCCAACAGGGGAGTGAAGCTTTCTTT
NA	TRBD1	TRBV19	TRBJ2-3	CASGTGTGGAGDTQYF	TGTGCCAGTGGAACCGGGACAGGGGGCGCAGGGGATACGCAGTATTTT
NA	TRBD2	TRBV6-5	TRBJ2-7	CASSYRTSGSYEQYF	TGTGCCAGCAGCTACAGGACTAGCGGTTCCTACGAGCAGTACTTC
NA	NA	TRBV19	TRBJ2-3	CASRVTSTDTQYF	TGTGCCAGTAGGGTCACTAGCACAGATACGCAGTATTTT
NA	NA	TRBV30	TRBJ2-3	CAWSVGVGTDTQYF	TGTGCCTGGAGTGTAGGGGTGGGCACAGATACGCAGTATTTT
NA	TRBD2	TRBV11-3	TRBJ2-5	CASSRGGASETQYF	TGTGCCAGCAGCCGGGGGGGGGCAAGTGAGACCCAGTACTTC